Each of the 15 T cell receptor beta chains below was sequenced from the same sample in a study of blood T cell repertoires in COVID-19. The assay was immunoSEQ multiplex PCR, and TCRdb's table has in-frame clones only and misses some. The sample records roughly 76,000 clones, over 75% being singletons. The sequenced sample was peripheral blood. The receptors here all came from a woman aged 18 to 35 with acute or convalescent COVID-19.

This clone was picked up one time. The chain is built from TRBV6-5 and TRBJ1-2; 7 bases agree with TRBD1. This CDR3 contains 12 residues. The V segment lost 4 bases and the J segment 6 bases; nucleotides outside the gene matches: 2. CDR1 and CDR2 (germline): MNHEY, SVGAGI. The CDR3 nucleotides read TGTGCCAGCAGTTTCACAGGGGATGGCTACACCTTC. Translation: CASSFTGDGYTF.

This sequence joins TRBV7-8 and TRBJ1-6, with D unclear. Trimming pared 4 bases from V and 4 bases from J, leaving 17 bases between. Germline CDR1 reads SGHVS; CDR2 reads FQNEAQ. The CDR3 is 17 amino acids. CDR3 nucleotide sequence: TGTGCCAGCAGCTCAGAGGCCCCGGCCACATATAATTCACCCCTCCACTTT. Its protein product is CASSSEAPATYNSPLHF.

This chain links TRBV7-2 with TRBJ2-3, with 8 nucleotides matching TRBD2. V lost 2 bases, J lost 2 bases, and 9 bases stayed unmatched. Germline V CDR1 and CDR2: SGHTA, FQGNSA. This CDR3 region has 17 residues. The CDR3 is CASSLRRAGDATDTQYF. DNA for the CDR3: TGTGCCAGCAGCTTACGTCGAGCGGGGGACGCCACAGATACGCAGTATTTT.

V is TRBV7-9 and J is TRBJ1-1, with 8 nucleotides matching TRBD1. The CDR3 is 14 amino acids. V was pared by 4 bases and J by 1 base, with 2 bases of the junction left unmatched. Looked up from germline, CDR1 is SEHNR and CDR2 is FQNEAQ (reference sequence). The CDR3 region has the DNA TGTGCCAGCAGCTCAGGGACAGGGAACACTGAAGCTTTCTTT. It translates to CASSSGTGNTEAFF.

J is TRBJ1-2 and V is TRBV7-9; 7 bases fit TRBD1. Trimming cost V 5 bases and J 4 bases; bases outside gene matches: 13. There are 16 residues in the CDR3. The germline gives CDR1 SEHNR, CDR2 FQNEAQ (reference sequence). This chain's CDR3 is CASSRQLGQSLYGYTF. CDR3 nucleotides: TGTGCCAGCAGCCGCCAATTGGGACAGTCCCTCTATGGCTACACCTTC. The complete variable domain, with remaining parts taken from reference TRBV7-9 and TRBJ1-2, reads DTGVSQNPRHKITKRGQNVTFRCDPISEHNRLYWYRQTLGQGPEFLTYFQNEAQLEKSRLLSDRFSAERPKGSFSTLEIQRTEQGDSAMYLCASSRQLGQSLYGYTFGSGTRLTVV.

This clone was recorded once. This chain uses TRBV2 with TRBJ2-7; TRBD1 is a possible D gene (6 bases). The V and J ends lost 6 bases and 6 bases respectively, with 21 bases between them. Germline V lookup: CDR1 SNHLY, CDR2 FYNNEI. The CDR3 spans 15 residues. CDR3 DNA: TGTGCCAGCAGGGGGGTCGTGGGGGCCCCATCCGAGCAGTACTTC. Translation: CASRGVVGAPSEQYF.

The rearrangement links TRBV2 to TRBJ2-5; TRBD1 matches at 10 bases. The CDR3 is 14 amino acids. The V segment lost 7 bases and the J segment 3 bases; nucleotides outside the gene matches: 5. Germline V lookup: CDR1 SNHLY, CDR2 FYNNEI. Here the CDR3 reads CASKTGTGEETQYF. The DNA of the CDR3 is TGTGCCAGCAAAACCGGGACAGGGGAAGAGACCCAGTACTTC.

CDR3 protein: CASNTSGRASSYEQYF. Written as DNA, the CDR3 is TGCGCCAGCAATACTAGCGGGAGGGCAAGCTCCTACGAGCAGTACTTC. The chain couples TRBV10-1 to TRBJ2-7; 13 bases are shared with TRBD2. CDR1 WNHNN and CDR2 SYGVQD come from the germline V gene (reference sequence). This CDR3 region has 16 residues. With 7 bases clipped from V and 0 bases from J, the junction kept 6 bases outside the gene matches.

The V gene is TRBV10-3, the J gene TRBJ2-2; D perhaps matches TRBD2 (6 bases). The CDR3 length is 16 residues. Germline-derived CDR1 and CDR2 are ENHRY and SYGVKD. Trimming left V 0 bases short and J 0 bases short, with 8 bases between. In DNA form, the CDR3 reads TGTGCCATCAGTGAGTCTGTAGCGGCGAACACCGGGGAGCTGTTTTTT. Translated: CAISESVAANTGELFF.

This clone was counted only a few times. In DNA form, the CDR3 reads TGCAGTGCTAGTTTCGTCTCGGGAGGGCCCCCCTACGAGCAGTACTTC. It codes for CSASFVSGGPPYEQYF. The chain has TRBV20-1 and TRBJ2-7; TRBD2 matches 8 bases. Looked up from germline, CDR1 is DFQATT and CDR2 is SNEGSKA (reference sequence). The CDR3 extends over 16 amino acids. Trimming at V came to 3 bases and at J to 2 bases, leaving 12 bases not matched to a gene.

V usage is TRBV11-2 and J usage is TRBJ2-7, with D possibly TRBD1 on 5 matching bases. This CDR3 has 14 amino acids. Germline values: CDR1 SGHAT, CDR2 FQNNGV. Trimming removed 2 bases from V and 0 bases from J, with 8 bases in between. The DNA for the CDR3 is TGTGCCAGCAGCTTACATGACAGCTCCTACGAGCAGTACTTC. Translating gives CASSLHDSSYEQYF.

The V call is TRBV5-1, the J call TRBJ2-2, with TRBD1 matching 8 bases. V was pared by 4 bases and J by 4 bases, with 6 bases of the junction left unmatched. This CDR3 has 15 residues. Germline-derived CDR1 and CDR2 are SGHRS and YFSETQ. The CDR3 nucleotides read TGCGCCAGCAGCATAACAGGGGGGAGCACCGGGGAGCTGTTTTTT. It translates to CASSITGGSTGELFF.

The chain is built from TRBV5-1 and TRBJ1-2; TRBD1 aligns across 9 bases. This CDR3 region has 15 residues. Per the germline V gene, CDR1 is SGHRS and CDR2 is YFSETQ. Trimming took 0 bases from V and 6 from J; bases not matched to a gene: 6. The CDR3 reads CASSLVQGAIDGYTF. DNA for the CDR3: TGCGCCAGCAGCTTGGTACAGGGGGCGATTGATGGCTACACCTTC.

This clone showed up just once. The chain has TRBV5-1 and TRBJ1-6; maybe TRBD1 (5 bases). Germline values: CDR1 SGHRS, CDR2 YFSETQ. CDR3 size: 13 residues. V lost 4 bases and J 8 bases, leaving 10 bases between the germline ends. CDR3 protein: CASSQWGDSPLHF. CDR3 DNA sequence: TGCGCCAGCAGCCAATGGGGGGATTCACCCCTCCACTTT.

This chain links TRBV10-2 with TRBJ1-1; D is perhaps TRBD1 (5 bases). This CDR3 is 15 amino acids long. V lost 2 bases and J 7 bases, leaving 17 bases between the germline ends. Germline values: CDR1 WSHSY, CDR2 SAAADI. The CDR3 DNA is TGCGCCAGCAGTGAGCCTGGGAGGGGCCTCGATGAAGCTTTCTTT. Translating gives CASSEPGRGLDEAFF.